A selection of T cell receptor beta chains follows, all from one sample in a study of cytomegalovirus exposure and HLA in healthy donors. TCRdb keeps only in-frame clones here, not all; method: immunoSEQ multiplex PCR. The sample lists about 190,000 clones; around 87% were seen once. Input material: PBMCs. Receptors were obtained from a young man in good health and CMV-seronegative. CDR3s leave out the opening cysteine and the closing phenylalanine or tryptophan. Fields, in order: D gene, J gene, V gene, CDR3 protein. A D gene is named only where the DNA matches it firmly.

>NA|TRBJ2-3|TRBV7-9
ASSLRDSRDTDTQY
>NA|TRBJ2-7|TRBV6-6
ASSGTGFHEQY
>TRBD2|TRBJ2-7|TRBV10-3
AISEREGWYEQY
>TRBD1|TRBJ1-5|TRBV6-5
ASSLDRGNQPQH
>NA|TRBJ2-7|TRBV11-2
ASSPSAGSYEQY
>TRBD1|TRBJ1-4|TRBV5-4
ASSLGSPGQGGEKLF
>NA|TRBJ2-1|TRBV5-1
ASSLVASFDNEQF
>NA|TRBJ2-4|TRBV21-1
ASSKERVSSNPGEGKNIQY
>NA|TRBJ2-3|TRBV7-9
ASSLVARVGTDTQY
>NA|TRBJ1-2|TRBV19
ASSNIDYYGYT
>NA|TRBJ2-1|TRBV19
ASSIIEAREQF
>TRBD2|TRBJ2-7|TRBV5-1
ASSLPTSGSVYEQY
>TRBD1|TRBJ2-6|TRBV28
ATRGPGANVLT
>TRBD1|TRBJ1-5|TRBV28
ASSPGQGNQPQH
>NA|TRBJ1-5|TRBV27
ASSFSRGSNQPQH
>NA|TRBJ1-4|TRBV9
ASSVPEGAEKLF
>TRBD2|TRBJ2-1|TRBV5-1
ASSLYAGAYNEQF
>TRBD1|TRBJ1-4|TRBV7-9
SSSQDRGGEKLF
>NA|TRBJ1-1|TRBV19
ASTPRGESNTEAF
>TRBD1|TRBJ1-1|TRBV6-1
ASTLYRGALSEAF
>NA|TRBJ2-2|TRBV6-1
ASSQADARSATSNTGELF
>TRBD2|TRBJ2-2|TRBV27
ASRSGTSGSAGELF
>NA|TRBJ1-2|TRBV28
ASIGGGLGHYGYT
>NA|TRBJ2-5|TRBV10-2
ASSQQGLVTQY
>NA|TRBJ1-6|TRBV7-6
ASSLGGEGNYNSPLH
>TRBD2|TRBJ2-3|TRBV2
ASQSVEGTRTSGRQEY
>NA|TRBJ2-2|TRBV28
ASSLLTGYTGELF
>TRBD1|TRBJ2-7|TRBV30
ARRDRRAYEQY